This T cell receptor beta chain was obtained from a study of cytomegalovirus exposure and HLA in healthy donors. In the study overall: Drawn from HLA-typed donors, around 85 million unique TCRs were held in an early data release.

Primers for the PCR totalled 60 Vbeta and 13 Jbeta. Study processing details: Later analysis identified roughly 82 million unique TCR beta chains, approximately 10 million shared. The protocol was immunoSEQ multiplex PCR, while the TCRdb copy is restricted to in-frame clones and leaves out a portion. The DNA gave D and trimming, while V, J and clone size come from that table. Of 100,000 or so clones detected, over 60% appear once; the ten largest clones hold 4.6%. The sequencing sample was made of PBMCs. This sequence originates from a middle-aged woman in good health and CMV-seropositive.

The CDR3 DNA reads as TGTGCCAGCAGCTTATCGACTAGCGGGCATGGAGAGCAGTACTTC. Residues: CASSLSTSGHGEQYF. The chain recombines TRBV11-2 with TRBJ2-7; TRBD2 matches at 10 bases. Germline V gives CDR1 SGHAT, CDR2 FQNNGV. Trimming cost V 2 bases and J 7 bases; bases outside gene matches: 8. CDR3 length: 15 amino acids.